The clone carrying this T cell receptor (beta chain) was recorded only once. Its antigen is unidentified. This entry belongs to a study of cytotoxic CD8 clonotypes in ibrutinib-treated CLL. General observations from the study: Higher circulating CD8+ T-cell counts strongly accompanied higher baseline clonality, above age-matched healthy donors. The clonality went up when patients responded to ibrutinib and dropped back toward baseline at progression. Sampling times (in sustained-remission versus progressing patients) were not the same.

Sequencing used immunoSEQ multiplex PCR; TCRdb keeps in-frame clones, though not all of them. The table shows about 160,000 clones, with roughly 86% occurring only once. Germline loops: CDR1 SGHTS, CDR2 YDEGEE. The CDR3 spans 11 residues. V was cut by 5 bases and J by 4 bases, with 6 bases left in between. V gene TRBV5-8 combines with J gene TRBJ1-2; D is uncertain. The sequence was obtained from a human donor with chronic lymphocytic leukemia. The sequencing here drew on PBMCs, taken after 12 months of ibrutinib treatment. The CDR3 DNA is TGTGCCAGCAGTTTCACCTATGGCTACACCTTC. Amino acid sequence: CASSFTYGYTF.